What follows describes a single T cell receptor beta chain. 60 Vbeta and 13 Jbeta primers were used in PCR. Data came from immunoSEQ multiplex PCR; TCRdb stores just in-frame clones and leaves some out. The sample lists about 130,000 clones; about 81% were seen once. V trimming: 1 base; J trimming: 5 bases; junction bases outside the gene matches: 11. CDR3 length: 17 residues. Germline V gene sequence: CDR1 MDHEN, CDR2 SYDVKM. The record originates from a study of cytomegalovirus exposure and HLA in healthy donors. The rearrangement joins TRBV28 to TRBJ1-2; 9 bases match TRBD1. The sample consisted of PBMCs. This clonotype was sampled from a woman aged 40 to 55 in good health and CMV-seropositive. CDR3: CASSLLYGTGTYYGYTF. Written as DNA, the CDR3 is TGTGCCAGCAGTTTATTATATGGGACAGGGACTTATTATGGCTACACCTTC.